This T cell receptor (beta chain) derives from a study of shared clonotypes between healthy human individuals (dated by TCRdb to between 2020 and 2021). For context, the study as a whole: A couple of women and a few men aged 18 to 49 years were included in the cohort. Different laboratories and diverse techniques were used to prepare libraries and sequence TCR repertoires, to increase sequencing depth and limit assay-specific biases. For each donor, three plates each were used for CD4 naive and CD4 memory, two plates were used for CD8 naive, and one plate was used for CD8 memory. Each donor's leukapheresis produced roughly between roughly 0.85 and 9.5 billion PBMCs. To estimate repertoire size and how much clonotype sharing occurs between individuals, the study deeply sequenced the blood TCR repertoires of 4 to 6 healthy adults. General conclusions and limits of the study: Even with the large sequencing depth, rarefaction of the sorted-subset datasets indicated that sequencing was incomplete. Because the study included only a small number of donors, the genetic and exposure-history diversity represented was limited. Pairwise subsampling indicated that sequencing depth was expected to affect the degree of clonotype sharing among donors. Across four donors, approximately 5% of naive CD4, roughly 3.5% of naive CD8, 2% to 2.5% of memory CD4, and 0.3% to 0.45% of memory CD8 clonotypes were shared. Compared with non-shared clonotypes, the clonotypes found in all four sorted-subset donors had higher generation probabilities. Sampling was restricted to blood, and TCR repertoires in tissues likely differ from the TCR repertoires found in blood. Estimated clonotype richness was generally larger for naive than for memory subsets.

The germline V end is reduced by 6 bases and the J end by 7 bases; junction bases left unmatched: 5. Inclusive of the bounding cysteine and phenylalanine, the CDR3 is 13 residues long. The entry retains the CDR3 DNA only, 39 bases that are in frame from base 1. From the germline V gene, CDR1 is MNHNS and CDR2 is SASEGT. The donors were healthy, HIV-negative adults who had no recently reported acute infections or vaccinations. All donors were Caucasian adults living in Nashville, Tennessee, USA. CD4+ T cells were enriched by magnetic negative selection; naive cells were then positively selected on CD45RA, and the negative fraction formed the memory subset. Blood was collected by leukapheresis, and PBMCs were isolated by Ficoll-Histopaque density gradient centrifugation and then cryopreserved in liquid nitrogen vapor phase. Analytical flow cytometry was used to check the purity and quantity of each magnetically sorted T cell population. From each sorted fraction, genomic DNA was isolated and quantified by UV absorbance on a Nanodrop 2000c.

About this clone: The specificity of this receptor is unknown. No per-base quality is available; no much larger clone lies one base away.

Using the deep immunoSEQ assay, TCR CDR3 regions were amplified from genomic DNA by multiplex PCR. Extracted genomic DNA from each cell subset was spread evenly across all wells of several immunoSEQ 96-well plates, with each plate serving as a replicate. Each replicate PCR for sorted subsets received about 210 ng genomic DNA, equal to tens of thousands of T cell genomes. The purified libraries were quantified using a Qubit 3.0 fluorometer, sized with a Bioanalyzer 2100, and then quantified again using the KAPA Library Quantification kit. A separate single-read 150-cycle Illumina NextSeq 550 flow cell was used to sequence each immunoSEQ 96-well plate. Under the source paper's analysis protocol: Because only junctional sequences without quality scores were contained in the immunoSEQ output, filtering matching that applied to full-length reads could not be performed. Sequences were annotated with PyIR, a Python wrapper for IgBLAST v1.9, and V/J genes and CDR3 were assigned using IMGT germline references. Reads were filtered out if the reads had weak V/J assignments (E-value above 1e-6), no CDR3, stop codons, out-of-frame junctions, or ambiguous translated residues. V3J clonotypes were defined as sequences sharing the same inferred V gene, J gene, and CDR3 amino acid sequence. To compute the percentage overlap between repertoires, the number of shared unique clonotypes was divided by the size of the smaller repertoire. Repertoire richness was assessed with RTK rarefaction, the Chao1 estimator, and Recon v2.1 estimates of unobserved clonotypes. Generation probabilities for all TCRbeta clonotypes obtained by the gDNA method from a handful of donors were computed using OLGA. Drawn from immuneACCESS, this table holds only the in-frame rearrangements with V and J called that TCRdb kept. Clones are partly lost; checked studies trace under half to an unresolved V gene and leave the rest unexplained. V, J and clone size reflect that table, while D and trimming were determined from the DNA. The sample data list over 850,000 clones, and around three quarters of these were observed just once. The ten most abundant clones make up roughly 0.57% of the sample.

The sequence is built from TRBV6-1 and TRBJ2-1; the central 8 bases match TRBD2. The receptor was derived from a man between 18 and 35 years old in good health. Some clones in this sample may be carry-over from other donors' samples. The sequenced sample consisted of memory CD4+ T cells from PBMCs. This sample's cell subset or site label indicates: CD45RA-negative fraction. The DNA is as follows: TGTGCCAGCAGGGCGGGAGGTGCTAATGAGCAGTTCTTC. This sequence encodes CASRAGGANEQFF.